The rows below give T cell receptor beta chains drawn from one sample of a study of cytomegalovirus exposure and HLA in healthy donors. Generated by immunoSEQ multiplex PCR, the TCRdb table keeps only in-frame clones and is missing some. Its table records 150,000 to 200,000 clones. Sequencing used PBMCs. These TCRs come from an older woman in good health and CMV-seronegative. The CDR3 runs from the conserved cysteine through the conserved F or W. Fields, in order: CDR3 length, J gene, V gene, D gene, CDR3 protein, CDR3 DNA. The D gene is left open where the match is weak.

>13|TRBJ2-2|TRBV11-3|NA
CASSLSGTGELFF
TGTGCCAGCAGCTTATCCGGCACCGGGGAGCTGTTTTTT
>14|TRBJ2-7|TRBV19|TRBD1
CASSAGTGVYEQYF
TGTGCCAGTAGTGCCGGGACAGGGGTCTACGAGCAGTACTTC
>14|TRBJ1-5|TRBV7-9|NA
CASSFWDTDQPQHF
TGTGCCAGCAGCTTCTGGGACACGGATCAGCCCCAGCATTTT
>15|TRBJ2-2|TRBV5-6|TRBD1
CASSLPGGYTGELFF
TGTGCCAGCAGCTTACCAGGGGGCTACACCGGGGAGCTGTTTTTT
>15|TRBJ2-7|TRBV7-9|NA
CASTSLGLGGYEQYF
TGTGCCAGCACCTCTTTGGGCTTAGGAGGGTACGAGCAGTACTTC
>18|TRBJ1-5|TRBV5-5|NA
CASSVTGRAYHSNQPQHF
TGTGCCAGCAGCGTGACAGGTCGGGCTTACCATAGCAATCAGCCCCAGCATTTT
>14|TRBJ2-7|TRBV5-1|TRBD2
CASSSTSGGYEQYF
TGCGCCAGCAGCTCAACTAGCGGGGGCTACGAGCAGTACTTC
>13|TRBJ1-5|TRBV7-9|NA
CASSRSGDQPQHF
TGTGCCAGCAGCCGATCGGGGGATCAGCCCCAGCATTTT
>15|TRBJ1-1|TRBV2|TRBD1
CASSDSGTGMAEAFF
TGTGCCAGCAGTGATTCGGGGACAGGGATGGCTGAAGCTTTCTTT
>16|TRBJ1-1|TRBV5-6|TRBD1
CASSLTPDRLNTEAFF
TGTGCCAGCAGCCTTACCCCGGACAGGTTGAACACTGAAGCTTTCTTT
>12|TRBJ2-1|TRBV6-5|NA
CASSSPNNEQFF
TGTGCCAGCAGTTCCCCCAACAATGAGCAGTTCTTC
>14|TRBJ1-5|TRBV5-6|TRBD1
CASSSQDRNQPQHF
TGTGCCAGCAGCTCCCAGGACAGGAATCAGCCCCAGCATTTT
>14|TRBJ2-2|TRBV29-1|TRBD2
CSTKTSGGAGELFF
TGCAGCACCAAGACTAGCGGGGGTGCCGGGGAGCTGTTTTTT
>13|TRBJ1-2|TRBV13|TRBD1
CASSLRTGYGYTF
TGTGCCAGCAGCTTGAGGACAGGCTATGGCTACACCTTC
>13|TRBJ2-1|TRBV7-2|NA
CASSLLLALEQFF
TGTGCCAGCAGCTTACTGCTAGCCCTTGAGCAGTTCTTC
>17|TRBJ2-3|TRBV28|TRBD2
CASSLVSSGTSTDTQYF
TGTGCCAGCAGTTTGGTATCTAGCGGGACCTCCACAGATACGCAGTATTTT
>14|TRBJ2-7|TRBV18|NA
CASSPYSITYEQYF
TGTGCCAGCTCACCCTATAGTATCACCTACGAGCAGTACTTC
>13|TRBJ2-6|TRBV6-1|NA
CASSVYPANVLTF
TGTGCCAGCAGTGTTTACCCCGCGAACGTCCTGACTTTC
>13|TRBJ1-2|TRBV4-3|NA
CASSQGGGGGYTF
TGCGCCAGCAGCCAAGGTGGGGGCGGTGGCTACACCTTC
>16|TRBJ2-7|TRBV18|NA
CASSPPGTTLFYEQYF
TGTGCCAGCTCACCACCCGGGACAACCCTTTTCTACGAGCAGTACTTC
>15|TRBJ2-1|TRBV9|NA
CASSPRDSSYNEQFF
TGTGCCAGCAGCCCGCGGGACAGTTCCTACAATGAGCAGTTCTTC
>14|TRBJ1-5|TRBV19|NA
CASSMQVSNQPQHF
TGTGCCAGTAGTATGCAGGTTAGCAATCAGCCCCAGCATTTT